This TCR beta chain stems from a study of T cells in Graves' hyperthyroidism and ophthalmopathy. Study outcomes and limitations: Most thyroid clonotypes expanded above 0.001 were also detected in blood. Ophthalmopathy onset followed model prediction by a median approximately 7 months. Stable hyperthyroidism was separated from ophthalmopathy by a model based on 13 V-J features.

In germline, CDR1 is SEHNR, CDR2 FQNEAQ (reference sequence). Trimming stripped 4 bases from V and 1 base from J, with 11 bases between. There are 16 residues in the CDR3. RNA transcripts served as the template for amplifying TCR beta CDR3 regions. An initial round of RT-PCR targeting the TCR CDR3 relied on the HTBI primer set. Using its own MiXCR run on the multiplex PCR reads, TCRdb lists one record per CDR3 protein. The sample includes hundreds of thousands of distinct CDR3 sequences, about 45% of them seen just once. In its sample, this clonotype was seen many times. Its specificity is not known. Specimen: peripheral blood or thyroid tissue (not recorded which). The genes are TRBV7-9 and TRBJ2-6; D is unclear. The sequence derives from an adult man with Graves' disease, either hyperthyroidism or ophthalmopathy (not recorded which). The CDR3 region is CASSSTTSSGANVLTF. The DNA of the CDR3 is TGTGCCAGCAGCTCAACCACGAGTTCTGGGGCCAACGTCCTGACTTTC.